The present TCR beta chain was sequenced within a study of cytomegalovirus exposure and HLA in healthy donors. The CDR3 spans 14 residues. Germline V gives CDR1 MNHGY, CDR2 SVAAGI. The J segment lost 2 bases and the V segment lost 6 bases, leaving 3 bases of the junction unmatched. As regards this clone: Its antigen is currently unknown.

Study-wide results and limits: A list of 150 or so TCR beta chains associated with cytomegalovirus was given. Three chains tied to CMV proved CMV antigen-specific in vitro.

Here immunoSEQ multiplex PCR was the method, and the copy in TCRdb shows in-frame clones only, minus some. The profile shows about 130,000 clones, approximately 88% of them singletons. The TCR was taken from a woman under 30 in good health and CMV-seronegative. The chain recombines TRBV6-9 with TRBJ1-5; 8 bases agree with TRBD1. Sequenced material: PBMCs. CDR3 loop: CASRRTGRNQPQHF. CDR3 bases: TGTGCCAGCAGAAGGACAGGGCGCAATCAGCCCCAGCATTTT.